These T cell receptor beta chains were read from a single sample in a study of identical twins. TCRdb redid the calling of the 5' RACE reads with MiXCR, one entry per CDR3 protein. The sample includes roughly 250,000 distinct CDR3 sequences, about an eighth seen only once; the top ten take around 9%. The sample was memory (CD45RO+) T cells sorted from blood. The receptors stem from a woman aged 18-29 years in good health. CDR3s include the opening cysteine and the closing phenylalanine or tryptophan. Fields, in order: clone size, J gene, V gene, D gene, CDR3 protein, CDR3 DNA. D genes are given only for firm matches. Part of the rows lack a size; the others show once, few, many or a class for expanded clones.

size: NA; J: TRBJ2-1; V: TRBV11-2; D: TRBD2; CDR3: CASSLVRGGGNEQFF; DNA: TGTGCCAGCAGCTTAGTCCGGGGGGGCGGGAATGAGCAGTTCTTC
size: few; J: TRBJ1-6; V: TRBV9; D: TRBD1; CDR3: CASSRDGQGFNSPLHF; DNA: TGTGCCAGCAGCCGAGACGGACAGGGATTTAATTCACCCCTCCACTTT
size: NA; J: TRBJ2-5; V: TRBV20-1; D: TRBD1; CDR3: CSARTGRQETQYF; DNA: TGCAGTGCCCGGACAGGGAGGCAAGAGACCCAGTACTTC
size: many; J: TRBJ2-7; V: TRBV10-3; D: TRBD2; CDR3: CAISESPAGNYEQYF; DNA: TGTGCCATCAGTGAGTCACCAGCGGGAAACTACGAGCAGTACTTC
size: few; J: TRBJ2-7; V: TRBV6-2/TRBV6-3; D: TRBD1; CDR3: CASRDSLYEQYF; DNA: TGTGCCAGCCGGGACAGCCTCTACGAGCAGTACTTC
size: NA; J: TRBJ1-5; V: TRBV19; D: NA; CDR3: CASSIGVRGMTSNQPQHF; DNA: TGTGCCAGTAGTATCGGTGTCCGGGGCATGACGAGCAATCAGCCCCAGCATTTT
size: many; J: TRBJ2-1; V: TRBV20-1; D: TRBD2; CDR3: CSARDLGTSNNEQFF; DNA: TGCAGTGCTAGAGATCTGGGGACTAGCAACAATGAGCAGTTCTTC
size: NA; J: TRBJ2-7; V: TRBV2; D: NA; CDR3: CASKGPSYEQYF; DNA: TGTGCCAGCAAGGGCCCCTCCTACGAGCAGTACTTC
size: many; J: TRBJ2-6; V: TRBV4-3; D: NA; CDR3: CASSQDSSHSGANVLTF; DNA: TGCGCCAGCAGCCAAGATTCAAGCCACTCTGGGGCCAACGTCCTGACTTTC
size: many; J: TRBJ1-1; V: TRBV4-1; D: NA; CDR3: CASSHLTAEAFF; DNA: TGCGCCAGCAGCCACTTGACAGCCGAAGCTTTCTTT
size: NA; J: TRBJ1-2; V: TRBV7-3; D: NA; CDR3: CASSLSLGGQLYGYTF; DNA: TGTGCCAGCAGCTTATCCTTAGGGGGGCAACTATATGGCTACACCTTC
size: few; J: TRBJ2-3; V: TRBV20-1; D: NA; CDR3: CSASPNSNPGDTQYF; DNA: TGCAGTGCTAGCCCTAACTCGAACCCAGGAGATACGCAGTATTTT
size: many; J: TRBJ2-1; V: TRBV5-1; D: TRBD2; CDR3: CASSPTAGVGNEQFF; DNA: TGCGCCAGCAGCCCAACTGCGGGGGTAGGCAATGAGCAGTTCTTC
size: few; J: TRBJ2-1; V: TRBV24-1; D: NA; CDR3: CATSDGGGLNEQFF; DNA: TGTGCCACCAGTGATGGGGGGGGGCTGAATGAGCAGTTCTTC
size: few; J: TRBJ1-6; V: TRBV6-5; D: NA; CDR3: CASSYSGGSSYNSPLHF; DNA: TGTGCCAGCAGTTACTCGGGCGGGAGCTCCTATAATTCACCCCTCCACTTT
size: many; J: TRBJ2-1; V: TRBV12-3/TRBV12-4; D: TRBD1; CDR3: CASSPTGIYNEQFF; DNA: TGTGCCAGCAGTCCGACAGGGATCTACAATGAGCAGTTCTTC
size: NA; J: TRBJ2-1; V: TRBV9; D: NA; CDR3: CASSVATGGIYDEQFF; DNA: TGTGCCAGCAGCGTAGCGACGGGGGGCATTTACGATGAGCAGTTCTTC
size: few; J: TRBJ2-1; V: TRBV7-3; D: TRBD1; CDR3: CASSPWTGTNEQFF; DNA: TGTGCCAGCAGCCCTTGGACAGGGACCAATGAGCAGTTCTTC
size: NA; J: TRBJ2-1; V: TRBV11-2; D: NA; CDR3: CASSLAGFYLGEQFF; DNA: TGTGCCAGCAGCTTAGCCGGGTTTTACTTGGGAGAGCAGTTCTTC
size: few; J: TRBJ1-2; V: TRBV3-1; D: TRBD1; CDR3: CASSPAGTAYGYTF; DNA: TGTGCCAGCAGCCCGGCCGGGACAGCATATGGCTACACCTTC
size: NA; J: TRBJ2-3; V: TRBV7-2; D: NA; CDR3: CASSLAPGATDTQYF; DNA: TGTGCCAGCAGCTTAGCTCCGGGGGCCACAGATACGCAGTATTTT
size: many; J: TRBJ1-6; V: TRBV3-1; D: NA; CDR3: CASSQGPADSPLHF; DNA: TGTGCCAGCAGCCAAGGACCAGCAGATTCACCCCTCCACTTT
size: few; J: TRBJ2-6; V: TRBV20-1; D: NA; CDR3: CSARAPLRSGANVLTF; DNA: TGCAGTGCTAGAGCTCCTTTAAGATCTGGGGCCAACGTCCTGACTTTC
size: few; J: TRBJ2-7; V: TRBV18; D: TRBD1; CDR3: CASSPGQGGGEQYF; DNA: TGTGCCAGCTCACCGGGACAGGGAGGCGGCGAGCAGTACTTC
size: many; J: TRBJ1-5; V: TRBV9; D: NA; CDR3: CASSLWGNQPQHF; DNA: TGTGCCAGCAGTTTGTGGGGTAATCAGCCCCAGCATTTT
size: NA; J: TRBJ2-7; V: TRBV30; D: NA; CDR3: CAWGRVSDEQYF; DNA: TGTGCCTGGGGCAGGGTATCGGACGAGCAGTACTTC